The rows below give T cell receptor beta chains drawn from one sample of a study of T cells in Graves' hyperthyroidism and ophthalmopathy. TCRdb analysed the multiplex PCR reads with MiXCR anew, one entry per CDR3 protein. The sample has around 440,000 distinct CDR3 sequences; 15% to 19% are singletons. The sample was blood. The receptors shown here come from a young woman with Graves' hyperthyroidism. Both conserved end residues are part of each CDR3. Each record gives: D gene, clone size, J gene, V gene, CDR3 protein, CDR3 DNA. D genes are given only for firm matches. The listing skips clone size in some rows; elsewhere it reads once, few, many or a size class.

.,.,TRBJ1-4,TRBV12-3/TRBV12-4,CASSPRGGGNEKLFF,TGTGCCAGCAGCCCTAGGGGGGGGGGTAATGAAAAACTGTTTTTT
TRBD1,.,TRBJ1-1,TRBV12-3/TRBV12-4,CASGQGKNTEAFF,TGTGCCAGCGGACAGGGCAAGAACACTGAAGCTTTCTTT
.,many,TRBJ2-5,TRBV2,CASSESETQYF,TGTGCCAGCAGTGAATCGGAGACCCAGTACTTC
.,.,TRBJ1-5,TRBV6-2/TRBV6-3,CASSYMGGVNQPQHF,TGTGCCAGCAGTTACATGGGGGGAGTCAATCAGCCCCAGCATTTT
TRBD1,once,TRBJ2-7,TRBV10-2,CASLGQGATGEQYF,TGCGCCAGCCTTGGACAGGGGGCTACGGGCGAGCAGTACTTC
TRBD2,.,TRBJ2-1,TRBV3-1,CASSHISTGGGYNEQFF,TGTGCCAGCAGCCATATCTCAACGGGAGGTGGGTACAATGAGCAGTTCTTC
TRBD2,.,TRBJ2-1,TRBV6-2/TRBV6-3,CASSKGLAAVYNEQFF,TGTGCCAGCAGTAAGGGACTAGCGGCCGTCTACAATGAGCAGTTCTTC
.,.,TRBJ2-7,TRBV6-2/TRBV6-3,CASVLGYEQYF,TGTGCCAGCGTACTTGGCTACGAGCAGTACTTC
.,many,TRBJ2-5,TRBV28,CASSLGFSETQYF,TGTGCCAGCAGTTTGGGGTTTTCAGAGACCCAGTACTTC
TRBD1,.,TRBJ1-5,TRBV7-8,CASSLEGALYSNQPQHF,TGTGCCAGCAGCTTAGAGGGGGCCCTCTATAGCAATCAGCCCCAGCATTTT
.,few,TRBJ1-2,TRBV15,CATSRQGTGYTF,TGTGCCACCAGCAGACAGGGGACTGGCTACACCTTC
.,.,TRBJ2-3,TRBV6-1,CASSDKRLSTDTQYF,TGTGCCAGCAGTGACAAGCGCCTTAGCACAGATACGCAGTATTTT
.,many,TRBJ2-2,TRBV10-1,CASSESSGVAGELFF,TGCGCCAGCAGTGAGTCGTCAGGGGTTGCCGGGGAGCTGTTTTTT
TRBD1,few,TRBJ2-3,TRBV4-1,CASSQDGTGSGTDTQYF,TGCGCCAGCAGCCAAGATGGGACAGGGTCGGGCACAGATACGCAGTATTTT
.,many,TRBJ2-5,TRBV11-2,CASSLKGWETQYF,TGTGCCAGCAGCCTCAAAGGGTGGGAGACCCAGTACTTC
.,.,TRBJ2-7,TRBV7-6,CASSLEFQGNEQYF,TGTGCCAGCAGCTTAGAATTTCAGGGTAACGAGCAGTACTTC
TRBD2,.,TRBJ2-1,TRBV10-3,CAISESQRGDEQFF,TGTGCCATCAGTGAGTCTCAGCGGGGGGATGAGCAGTTCTTC
.,many,TRBJ2-5,TRBV6-1,CASSAQRGRAQETQYF,TGTGCCAGCAGCGCCCAAAGAGGCAGGGCTCAAGAGACCCAGTACTTC
.,.,TRBJ1-6,TRBV20-1,CSARQWDRDPDVAALHF,TGCAGTGCTAGACAGTGGGACCGGGACCCAGATGTGGCGGCCCTCCACTTT
.,.,TRBJ1-5,TRBV20-1,CSAKGDYNQPQHF,TGCAGTGCTAAGGGGGATTACAATCAGCCCCAGCATTTT
.,.,TRBJ1-3,TRBV5-1,CASSLEGWPSGNTIYF,TGCGCCAGCAGCTTGGAGGGTTGGCCCTCTGGAAACACCATATATTTT
.,.,TRBJ1-4,TRBV19,CATNTPATNEKLFF,TGTGCCACCAACACCCCGGCAACTAATGAAAAACTGTTTTTT
.,few,TRBJ1-1,TRBV6-2/TRBV6-3,CASSYSNGNTEAFF,TGTGCCAGCAGTTACTCGAACGGGAACACTGAAGCTTTCTTT
.,many,TRBJ2-7,TRBV18,CASSRGRGPSSYEQYF,TGTGCCAGCTCACGAGGTAGGGGCCCTAGCTCCTACGAGCAGTACTTC
TRBD2,many,TRBJ2-2,TRBV12-3/TRBV12-4,CASSPLGFLWTSGGAGELFF,TGTGCCAGCAGTCCCCTGGGCTTCCTCTGGACTAGCGGGGGAGCCGGGGAGCTGTTTTTT
.,many,TRBJ1-1,TRBV12-3/TRBV12-4,CASSLVAPPPAFF,TGTGCCAGCAGCTTGGTGGCCCCTCCTCCGGCTTTCTTT
.,many,TRBJ2-7,TRBV28,CASQLVRDTPYEQYF,TGTGCCAGCCAATTAGTACGGGACACTCCCTACGAGCAGTACTTC
.,many,TRBJ1-1,TRBV6-1,CASSGGENRERTEAFF,TGTGCCAGCAGTGGGGGGGAGAACAGGGAGCGGACTGAAGCTTTCTTT
.,few,TRBJ2-5,TRBV6-1,CASSEHPTGETQYF,TGTGCCAGCAGTGAGCACCCAACCGGAGAGACCCAGTACTTC
.,few,TRBJ1-2,TRBV20-1,CSARQVRVGYTF,TGCAGTGCTAGACAGGTGCGGGTTGGCTACACCTTC
TRBD2,.,TRBJ2-2,TRBV12-3/TRBV12-4,CASSLSLAGGYGELFF,TGTGCCAGCAGTTTGAGCCTAGCGGGAGGGTACGGGGAGCTGTTTTTT
TRBD1,many,TRBJ2-7,TRBV12-3/TRBV12-4,CASSEPTGTGDSYEQYF,TGTGCCAGCAGTGAACCTACAGGGACAGGGGACTCCTACGAGCAGTACTTC
.,many,TRBJ2-5,TRBV7-2,CASSGGAGTQYF,TGTGCCAGCAGCGGGGGGGCTGGGACCCAGTACTTC
.,many,TRBJ1-5,TRBV7-2,CASSLLAWGGSQPQHF,TGTGCCAGCAGCTTGTTGGCCTGGGGAGGAAGTCAGCCCCAGCATTTT
.,many,TRBJ1-5,TRBV7-8,CASSLEGMMNQPQHF,TGTGCCAGCAGCTTAGAGGGTATGATGAATCAGCCCCAGCATTTT
TRBD1,.,TRBJ1-1,TRBV6-2/TRBV6-3,CASSPAGTGAPEAFF,TGTGCCAGCAGCCCAGCCGGGACAGGGGCCCCTGAAGCTTTCTTT
.,few,TRBJ1-5,TRBV20-1,CSARTGINQPQHF,TGCAGTGCCAGAACCGGGATCAATCAGCCCCAGCATTTT
.,many,TRBJ1-1,TRBV7-3,CASSFYGGGLATEAFF,TGTGCCAGCAGCTTTTATGGGGGGGGATTGGCCACTGAAGCTTTCTTT
TRBD1,many,TRBJ1-4,TRBV20-1,CSARVQGGVEKLFF,TGCAGTGCTAGAGTACAGGGGGGGGTTGAAAAACTGTTTTTT
.,few,TRBJ1-2,TRBV2,CASSDEGKGYGYTF,TGTGCCAGCAGTGACGAGGGGAAGGGCTATGGCTACACCTTC
.,many,TRBJ1-1,TRBV9,CASSDLTASTEAFF,TGTGCCAGCAGCGACCTGACCGCAAGCACTGAAGCTTTCTTT
.,.,TRBJ2-1,TRBV13,CASSDSGVEQFF,TGTGCCAGCAGCGACTCCGGAGTTGAGCAGTTCTTC
TRBD2,few,TRBJ2-7,TRBV2,CASSQWPIAGQGYEQYF,TGCGCCAGCAGCCAATGGCCGATAGCGGGACAAGGGTACGAGCAGTACTTC
.,.,TRBJ1-2,TRBV12-3/TRBV12-4,CASRPLRGGSGGYTF,TGTGCCAGCAGACCTCTGCGCGGGGGGTCTGGCGGCTACACCTTC
.,many,TRBJ2-7,TRBV13,CASSYGTSYEQYF,TGTGCCAGCAGTTACGGCACCTCCTACGAGCAGTACTTC
TRBD2,.,TRBJ2-5,TRBV7-9,CASSLVLAGQGTQYF,TGTGCCAGCAGCTTAGTTCTAGCGGGGCAAGGGACCCAGTACTTC
.,many,TRBJ1-2,TRBV2,CASSELREIYGYTF,TGTGCCAGCAGTGAACTCCGTGAAATCTATGGCTACACCTTC